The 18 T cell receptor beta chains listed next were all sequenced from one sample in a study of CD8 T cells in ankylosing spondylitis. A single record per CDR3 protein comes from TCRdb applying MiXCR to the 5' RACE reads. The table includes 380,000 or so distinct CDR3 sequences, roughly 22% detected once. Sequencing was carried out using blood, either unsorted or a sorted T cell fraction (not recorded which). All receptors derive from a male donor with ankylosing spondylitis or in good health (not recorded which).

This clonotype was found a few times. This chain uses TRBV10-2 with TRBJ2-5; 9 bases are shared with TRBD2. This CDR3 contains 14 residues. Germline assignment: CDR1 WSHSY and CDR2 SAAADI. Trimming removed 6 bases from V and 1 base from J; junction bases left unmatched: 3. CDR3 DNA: TGCGCCAGCAGGGGGCGGGGGGGCCAAGAGACCCAGTACTTC. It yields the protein CASRGRGGQETQYF.

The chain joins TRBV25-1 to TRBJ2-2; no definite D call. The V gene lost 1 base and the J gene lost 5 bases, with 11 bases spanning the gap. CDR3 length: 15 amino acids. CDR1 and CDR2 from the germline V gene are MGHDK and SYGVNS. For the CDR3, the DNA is TGTGCCAGCAGTGAATTCCCACATGATACCGGGGAGCTGTTTTTT. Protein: CASSEFPHDTGELFF.

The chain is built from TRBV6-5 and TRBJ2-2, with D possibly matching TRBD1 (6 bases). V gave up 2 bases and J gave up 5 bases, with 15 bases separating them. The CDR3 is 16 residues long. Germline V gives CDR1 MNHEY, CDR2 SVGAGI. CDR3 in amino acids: CASSYQGPSGTGELFF. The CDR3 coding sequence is TGTGCCAGCAGTTACCAGGGGCCCTCGGGAACCGGGGAGCTGTTTTTT.

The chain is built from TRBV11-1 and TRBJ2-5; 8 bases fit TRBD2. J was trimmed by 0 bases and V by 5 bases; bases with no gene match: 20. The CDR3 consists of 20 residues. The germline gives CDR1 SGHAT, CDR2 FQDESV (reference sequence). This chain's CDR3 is CASSRAGGEERGKYQETQYF. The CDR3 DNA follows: TGTGCCAGCAGCCGGGCGGGGGGCGAAGAACGAGGGAAGTACCAAGAGACCCAGTACTTC.

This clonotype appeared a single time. The CDR3 protein is CASRSRVESGTDTQYF. In DNA form, the CDR3 reads TGTGCCAGCAGATCTAGGGTGGAATCGGGCACAGATACGCAGTATTTT. The rearrangement uses TRBV7-8 and TRBJ2-3; D is unclear. V shed 6 bases and J shed 1 base, with 17 bases lying between them. In germline, CDR1 is SGHVS, CDR2 FQNEAQ. The CDR3 contains 16 residues.

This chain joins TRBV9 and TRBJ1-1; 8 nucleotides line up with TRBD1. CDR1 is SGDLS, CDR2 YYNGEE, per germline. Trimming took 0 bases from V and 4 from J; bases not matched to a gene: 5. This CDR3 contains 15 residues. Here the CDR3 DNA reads TGTGCCAGCAGCGTAGGAGGACAGGGATCCACTGAAGCTTTCTTT. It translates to CASSVGGQGSTEAFF.

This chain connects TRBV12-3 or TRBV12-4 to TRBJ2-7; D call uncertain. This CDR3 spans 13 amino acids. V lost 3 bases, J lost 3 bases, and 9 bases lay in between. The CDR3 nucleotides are TGTGCCAGCAGTTTGTTCCACGTCTACGAGCAGTACTTC. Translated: CASSLFHVYEQYF.

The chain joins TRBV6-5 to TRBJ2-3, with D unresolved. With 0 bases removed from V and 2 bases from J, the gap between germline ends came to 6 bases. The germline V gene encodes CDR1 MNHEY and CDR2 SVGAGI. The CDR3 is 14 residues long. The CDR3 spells CASSYSTLTDTQYF. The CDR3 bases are TGTGCCAGCAGTTACTCAACCCTCACAGATACGCAGTATTTT.

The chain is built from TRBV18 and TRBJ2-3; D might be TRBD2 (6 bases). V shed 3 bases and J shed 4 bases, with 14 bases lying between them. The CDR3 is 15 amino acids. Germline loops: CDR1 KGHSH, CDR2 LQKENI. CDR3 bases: TGTGCCAGCTCACCTGGCGGGATAGCCTCAGATACGCAGTATTTT. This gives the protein CASSPGGIASDTQYF. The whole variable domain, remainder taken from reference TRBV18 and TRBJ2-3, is NAGVMQNPRHLVRRRGQEARLRCSPMKGHSHVYWYRQLPEEGLKFMVYLQKENIIDESGMPKERFSAEFPKEGPSILRIQQVVRGDSAAYFCASSPGGIASDTQYFGPGTRLTVL.

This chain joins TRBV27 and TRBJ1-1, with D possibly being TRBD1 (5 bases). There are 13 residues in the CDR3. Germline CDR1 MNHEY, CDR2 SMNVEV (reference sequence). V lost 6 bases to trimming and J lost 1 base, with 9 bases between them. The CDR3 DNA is TGTGCCAGCAGGACAGACCAGAACACTGAAGCTTTCTTT. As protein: CASRTDQNTEAFF.

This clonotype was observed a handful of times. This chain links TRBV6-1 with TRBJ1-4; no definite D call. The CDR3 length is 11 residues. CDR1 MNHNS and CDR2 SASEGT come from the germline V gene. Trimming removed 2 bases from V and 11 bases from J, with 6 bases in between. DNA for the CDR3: TGTGCCAGCAGTGAACCCACGAAACTGTTTTTT. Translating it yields CASSEPTKLFF.

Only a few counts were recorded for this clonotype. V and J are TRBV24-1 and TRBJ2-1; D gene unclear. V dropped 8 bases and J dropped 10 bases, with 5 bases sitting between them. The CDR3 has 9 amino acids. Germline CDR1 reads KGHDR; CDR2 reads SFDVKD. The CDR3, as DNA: TGTGCCACCACGGGCGAGCAGTTCTTC. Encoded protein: CATTGEQFF.

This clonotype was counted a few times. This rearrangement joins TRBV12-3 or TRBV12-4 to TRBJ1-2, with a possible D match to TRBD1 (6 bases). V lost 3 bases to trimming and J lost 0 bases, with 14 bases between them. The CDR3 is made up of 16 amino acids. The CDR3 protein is CASSFLTGKANYGYTF. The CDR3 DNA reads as TGTGCCAGCAGTTTTTTGACAGGCAAAGCTAACTATGGCTACACCTTC.

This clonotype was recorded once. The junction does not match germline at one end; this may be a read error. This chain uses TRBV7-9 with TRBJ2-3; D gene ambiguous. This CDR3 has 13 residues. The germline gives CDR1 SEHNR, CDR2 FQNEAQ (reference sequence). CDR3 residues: CAGSHRAADTQYF. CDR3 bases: TGTGCCGGCAGCCACCGGGCCGCAGATACGCAGTATTTT.

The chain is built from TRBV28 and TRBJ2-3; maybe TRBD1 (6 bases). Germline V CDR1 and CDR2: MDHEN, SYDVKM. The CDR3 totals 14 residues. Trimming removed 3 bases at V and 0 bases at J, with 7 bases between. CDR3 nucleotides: TGTGCCAGCAGTTTGGGGGCTAGCACAGATACGCAGTATTTT. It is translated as CASSLGASTDTQYF.

The CDR3 DNA reads TGTGCCAGCAGTGATGGCCGGGCAGGGGAAAAACTGTTTTTT. Translated, it gives CASSDGRAGEKLFF. The chain uses TRBV12-3 or TRBV12-4 and TRBJ1-4, with D perhaps TRBD1 (5 bases). V lost 5 bases to trimming and J lost 8 bases, with 15 bases between them. The CDR3 runs to 14 residues.

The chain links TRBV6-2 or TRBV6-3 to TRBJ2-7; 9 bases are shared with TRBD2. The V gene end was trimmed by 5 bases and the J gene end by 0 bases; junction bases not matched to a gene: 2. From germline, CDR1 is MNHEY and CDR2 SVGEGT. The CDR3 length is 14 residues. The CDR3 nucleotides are TGTGCCAGCAGTCTAGCGGGGATCTCCTACGAGCAGTACTTC. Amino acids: CASSLAGISYEQYF.

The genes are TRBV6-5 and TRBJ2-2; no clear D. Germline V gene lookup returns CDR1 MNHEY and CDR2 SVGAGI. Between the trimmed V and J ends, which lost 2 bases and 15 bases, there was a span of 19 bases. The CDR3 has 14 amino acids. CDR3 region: CASSYGVSANDMFF. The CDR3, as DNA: TGTGCCAGCAGTTACGGGGTGTCCGCAAACGATATGTTTTTT.